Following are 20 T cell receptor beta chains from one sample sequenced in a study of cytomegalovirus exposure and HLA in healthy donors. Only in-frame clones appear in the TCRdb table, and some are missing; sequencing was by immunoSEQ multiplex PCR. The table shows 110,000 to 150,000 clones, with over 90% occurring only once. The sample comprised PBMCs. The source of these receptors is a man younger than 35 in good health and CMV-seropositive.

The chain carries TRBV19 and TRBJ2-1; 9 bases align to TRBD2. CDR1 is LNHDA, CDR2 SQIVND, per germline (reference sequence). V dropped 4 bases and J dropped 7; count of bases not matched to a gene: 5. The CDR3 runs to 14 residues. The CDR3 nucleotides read TGTGCCAGTAGTAGCGGGAGGGCCGGGAATGAGCAGTTCTTC. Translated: CASSSGRAGNEQFF.

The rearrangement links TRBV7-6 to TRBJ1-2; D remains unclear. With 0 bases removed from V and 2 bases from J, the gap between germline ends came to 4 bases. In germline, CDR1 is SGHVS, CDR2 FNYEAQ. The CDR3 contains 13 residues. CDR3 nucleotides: TGTGCCAGCAGCTTAGCCGAGAACTATGGCTACACCTTC. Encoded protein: CASSLAENYGYTF.

This CDR3 reads CASIKGLAGYNEQFF. The CDR3 DNA sequence: TGTGCCAGCATCAAAGGCCTAGCGGGATACAATGAGCAGTTCTTC. J is TRBJ2-1 and V is TRBV28, with 9 bases aligning to TRBD2. Germline V gene lookup returns CDR1 MDHEN and CDR2 SYDVKM. The CDR3 spans 15 residues. Losses at the gene ends were 7 bases for V and 4 bases for J; bases not matched to a gene: 8.

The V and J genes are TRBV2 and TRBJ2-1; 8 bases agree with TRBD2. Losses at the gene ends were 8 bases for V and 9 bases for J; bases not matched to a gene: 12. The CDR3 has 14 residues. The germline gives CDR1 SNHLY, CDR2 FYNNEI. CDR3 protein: CASAAREGVGEQFF. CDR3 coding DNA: TGTGCCAGCGCCGCACGGGAGGGCGTTGGTGAGCAGTTCTTC.

The CDR3 DNA follows: TGTGCCAGCCTCATGATCGAGGCTAGCACAGATACGCAGTATTTT. Translation: CASLMIEASTDTQYF. The chain couples TRBV7-4 to TRBJ2-3; D not resolved. CDR1 is SGHVT and CDR2 is SQSDAQ in the germline V gene. V shed 8 bases and J shed 0 bases, with 15 bases lying between them. CDR3 length: 15 residues.

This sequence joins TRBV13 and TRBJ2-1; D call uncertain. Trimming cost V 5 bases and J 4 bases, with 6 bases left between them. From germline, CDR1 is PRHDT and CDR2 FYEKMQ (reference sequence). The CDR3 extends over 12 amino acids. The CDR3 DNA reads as TGTGCCAGCAGCCAGAGGTACAATGAGCAGTTCTTC. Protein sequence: CASSQRYNEQFF.

CDR3 DNA: TGTGCCATCAGTAGCAGGGGCAACAATGAGCAGTTCTTC. This sequence encodes CAISSRGNNEQFF. The chain combines TRBV10-3 with TRBJ2-1; the D gene is possibly TRBD1 (6 bases). V lost 5 bases, J lost 5 bases, and 10 bases lay in between. The CDR3 has 13 amino acids. Germline assignment: CDR1 ENHRY and CDR2 SYGVKD.

The CDR3 spells CASSLTSGNSEQYF. As DNA, the CDR3 is TGTGCCAGCAGCCTTACTAGCGGGAATAGCGAGCAGTACTTC. The V call is TRBV5-4, the J call TRBJ2-7; the match to TRBD2 covers 10 bases. Losses at the gene ends were 4 bases for V and 6 bases for J; bases not matched to a gene: 7. CDR1 and CDR2 (germline): SGHNT, YYREEE (reference sequence). The CDR3 consists of 14 residues.

In DNA form, the CDR3 reads TGTGCCAGCGGGACTAGCGGGGGAGAGACCCAGTACTTC. This translates into CASGTSGGETQYF. V is TRBV2 and J is TRBJ2-5; 14 bases map to TRBD2. Germline V gives CDR1 SNHLY, CDR2 FYNNEI. The V gene end was trimmed by 8 bases and the J gene end by 4 bases; junction bases not matched to a gene: 0. CDR3 length: 13 residues.

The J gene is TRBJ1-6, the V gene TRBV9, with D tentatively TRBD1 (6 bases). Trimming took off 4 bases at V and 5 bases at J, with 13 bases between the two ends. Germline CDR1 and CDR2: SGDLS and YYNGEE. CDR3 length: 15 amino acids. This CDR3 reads CASSYAQGNNSPLHF. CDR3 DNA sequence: TGTGCCAGCAGCTATGCACAGGGAAATAATTCACCCCTCCACTTT. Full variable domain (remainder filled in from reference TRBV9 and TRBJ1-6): DSGVTQTPKHLITATGQRVTLRCSPRSGDLSVYWYQQSLDQGLQFLIQYYNGEERAKGNILERFSAQQFPDLHSELNLSSLELGDSALYFCASSYAQGNNSPLHFGNGTRLTVT.

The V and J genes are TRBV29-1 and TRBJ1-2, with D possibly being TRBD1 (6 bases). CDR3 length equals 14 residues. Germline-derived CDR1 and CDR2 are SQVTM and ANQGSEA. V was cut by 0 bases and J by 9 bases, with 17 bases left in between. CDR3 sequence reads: CSVEDQRGWSRYTF. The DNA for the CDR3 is TGCAGCGTTGAAGATCAGAGGGGGTGGTCTCGCTACACCTTC.

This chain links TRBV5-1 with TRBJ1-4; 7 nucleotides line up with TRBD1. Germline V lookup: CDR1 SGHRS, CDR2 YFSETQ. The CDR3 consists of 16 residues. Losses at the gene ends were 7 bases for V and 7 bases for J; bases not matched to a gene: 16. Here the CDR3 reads CASRRSYRGSTEKLFF. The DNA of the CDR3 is TGCGCCAGCCGAAGGTCGTACAGGGGATCGACTGAAAAACTGTTTTTT. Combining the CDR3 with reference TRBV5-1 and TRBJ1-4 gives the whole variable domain KAGVTQTPRYLIKTRGQQVTLSCSPISGHRSVSWYQQTPGQGLQFLFEYFSETQRNKGNFPGRFSGRQFSNSRSEMNVSTLELGDSALYLCASRRSYRGSTEKLFFGSGTQLSVL.

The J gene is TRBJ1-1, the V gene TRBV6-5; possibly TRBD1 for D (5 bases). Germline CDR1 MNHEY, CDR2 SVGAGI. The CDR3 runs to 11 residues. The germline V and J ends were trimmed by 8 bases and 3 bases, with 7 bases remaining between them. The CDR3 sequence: CASGRDTEAFF. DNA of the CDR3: TGTGCCAGCGGCAGGGACACTGAAGCTTTCTTT.

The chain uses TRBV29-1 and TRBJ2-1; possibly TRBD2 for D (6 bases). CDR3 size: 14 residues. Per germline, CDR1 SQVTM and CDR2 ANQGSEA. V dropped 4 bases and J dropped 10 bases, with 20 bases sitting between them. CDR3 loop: CSVVRRDRVGEQFF. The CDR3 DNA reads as TGCAGCGTTGTCCGGCGGGATAGGGTCGGAGAGCAGTTCTTC.

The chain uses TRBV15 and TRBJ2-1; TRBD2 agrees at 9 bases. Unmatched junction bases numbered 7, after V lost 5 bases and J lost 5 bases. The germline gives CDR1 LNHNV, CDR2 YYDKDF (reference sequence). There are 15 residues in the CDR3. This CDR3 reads CATSPGTSFNNEQFF. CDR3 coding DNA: TGTGCCACCAGCCCCGGGACTAGCTTCAACAATGAGCAGTTCTTC.

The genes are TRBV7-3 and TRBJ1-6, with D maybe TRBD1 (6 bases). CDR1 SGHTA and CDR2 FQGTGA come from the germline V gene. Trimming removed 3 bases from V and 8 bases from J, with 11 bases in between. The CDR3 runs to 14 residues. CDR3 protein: CASSLGTPDSPLHF. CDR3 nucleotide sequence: TGTGCCAGCAGCTTGGGGACACCAGATTCACCCCTCCACTTT.

Here the CDR3 reads CASSSYLAGTTDTQYF. The CDR3 DNA follows: TGTGCCAGCAGCTCGTACCTAGCGGGGACCACAGATACGCAGTATTTT. The chain has TRBV7-2 and TRBJ2-3; 9 bases fit TRBD2. CDR1 and CDR2 (germline): SGHTA, FQGNSA. This CDR3 has 16 residues. V lost 4 bases to trimming and J lost 2 bases; unmatched junction nucleotides: 7.

The CDR3 DNA reads as TGTGCCAGCAGTCGACAGGGGTCCTCCTACGAGCAGTACTTC. Encoded protein: CASSRQGSSYEQYF. The V call is TRBV28, the J call TRBJ2-7; TRBD1 matches at 8 bases. The CDR3 covers 14 residues. Germline CDR1 MDHEN, CDR2 SYDVKM. V shed 5 bases, J shed 0 bases, and the junction held 3 bases outside the gene matches.

The CDR3 loop is CASSLVSAGSYEQYF. CDR3 nucleotides: TGTGCCAGCAGCTTAGTATCCGCGGGCTCCTACGAGCAGTACTTC. This sequence joins TRBV7-2 and TRBJ2-7; TRBD2 is a possible D gene (5 bases). V gave up 1 base and J gave up 0 bases, with 10 bases separating them. The CDR3 is 15 amino acids. The germline V gene has CDR1 SGHTA and CDR2 FQGNSA. Drawing the rest from reference TRBV7-2 and TRBJ2-7, the complete variable domain is GAGVSQSPSNKVTEKGKDVELRCDPISGHTALYWYRQSLGQGLEFLIYFQGNSAPDKSGLPSDRFSAERTGGSVSTLTIQRTQQEDSAVYLCASSLVSAGSYEQYFGPGTRLTVT.

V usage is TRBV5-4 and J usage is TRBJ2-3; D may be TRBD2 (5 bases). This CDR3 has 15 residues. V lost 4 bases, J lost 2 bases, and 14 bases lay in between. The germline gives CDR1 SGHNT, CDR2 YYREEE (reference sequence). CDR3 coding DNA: TGTGCCAGCAGCCCGGAGGCGCAACCCACAGATACGCAGTATTTT. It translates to CASSPEAQPTDTQYF. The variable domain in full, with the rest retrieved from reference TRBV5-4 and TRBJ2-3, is ETGVTQSPTHLIKTRGQQVTLRCSSQSGHNTVSWYQQALGQGPQFIFQYYREEENGRGNFPPRFSGLQFPNYSSELNVNALELDDSALYLCASSPEAQPTDTQYFGPGTRLTVL.